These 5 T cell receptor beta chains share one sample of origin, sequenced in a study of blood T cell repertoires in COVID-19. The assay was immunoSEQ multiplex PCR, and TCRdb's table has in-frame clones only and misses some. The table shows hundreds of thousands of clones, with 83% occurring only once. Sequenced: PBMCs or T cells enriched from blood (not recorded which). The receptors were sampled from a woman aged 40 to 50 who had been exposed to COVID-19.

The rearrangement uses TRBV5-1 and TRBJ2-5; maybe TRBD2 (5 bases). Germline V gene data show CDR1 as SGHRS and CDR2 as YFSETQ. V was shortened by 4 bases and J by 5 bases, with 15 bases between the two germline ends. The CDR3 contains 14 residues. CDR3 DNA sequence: TGCGCCAGCAGCAGGCCAGGAGGAGAGGAGACCCAGTACTTC. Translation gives CASSRPGGEETQYF.

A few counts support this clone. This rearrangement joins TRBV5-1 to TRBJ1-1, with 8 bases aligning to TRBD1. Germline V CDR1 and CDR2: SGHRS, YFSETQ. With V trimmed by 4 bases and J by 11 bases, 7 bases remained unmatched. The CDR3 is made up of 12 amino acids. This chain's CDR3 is CASSADRERAFF. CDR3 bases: TGCGCCAGCAGCGCGGACAGGGAGCGGGCTTTCTTT.

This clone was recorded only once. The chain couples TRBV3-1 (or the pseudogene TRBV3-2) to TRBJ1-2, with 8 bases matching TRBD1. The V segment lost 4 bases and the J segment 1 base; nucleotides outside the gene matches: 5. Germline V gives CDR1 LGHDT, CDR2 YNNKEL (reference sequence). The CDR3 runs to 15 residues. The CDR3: CASSRQDRVNYGYTF. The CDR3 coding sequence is TGTGCCAGCAGCCGACAGGACAGGGTTAACTATGGCTACACCTTC.

The CDR3, as DNA: TGTGCCAGCAGCTTGGCTGAGAACACTGAAGCTTTCTTT. It is translated as CASSLAENTEAFF. V gene TRBV11-3 combines with J gene TRBJ1-1; no firm D call. The V end lost 3 bases, the J end lost 1 base, and 6 bases lay between the germline ends. Germline loops: CDR1 SGHNT, CDR2 YENEEA. This CDR3 is 13 amino acids long.

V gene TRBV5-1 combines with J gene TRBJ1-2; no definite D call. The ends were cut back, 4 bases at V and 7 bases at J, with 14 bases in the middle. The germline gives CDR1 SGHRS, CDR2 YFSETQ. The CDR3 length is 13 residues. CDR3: CASSIDISRGYTF. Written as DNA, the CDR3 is TGCGCCAGCAGCATAGACATCTCGCGTGGCTACACCTTC.